This entry features one T cell receptor (beta chain) sequence. These data belong to a study of control samples from healthy donors and cancer patients. Trimming left V 2 bases short and J 1 base short, with 8 bases between. The germline gives CDR1 KGHSH, CDR2 LQKENI. The CDR3 extends over 14 amino acids. The data were produced by immunoSEQ multiplex PCR, yet TCRdb's version contains in-frame clones alone and is incomplete. The table includes more than 95,000 clones, 87% detected once. This rearrangement joins TRBV18 to TRBJ1-1, with D possibly being TRBD1 (6 bases). Specimen: blood. This clonotype was sampled from a man aged 55 to 70 in good health. The CDR3 DNA reads TGTGCCAGCTCACCAAAGACAGGGAACACTGAAGCTTTCTTT. Amino acid sequence: CASSPKTGNTEAFF.